Listed below are T cell receptor beta chains from one sample, sequenced in a study of regulatory T cells in long-lasting Graves disease. TCRdb redid the calling of the multiplex PCR reads with MiXCR, one entry per CDR3 protein. The data show approximately 400,000 distinct CDR3 sequences, about an eighth seen once. This sample also belongs to another study, concerning T cells in Graves' hyperthyroidism and ophthalmopathy.

The starting material was peripheral blood mononuclear cells (PBMCs), obtained at new diagnosis, from a patient treated with antithyroid drugs. The receptor set was obtained from a young woman with Graves disease. Each CDR3 is given with its conserved first and last residue. Each record gives: clone size, V gene, J gene, D gene, CDR3 DNA, CDR3 protein. D genes are given only for firm matches. Expanded clones get a size class; other rows say once, few or many, or leave the size out.

clone size: many
V gene: TRBV11-2
J gene: TRBJ2-5
D gene: NA
CDR3 DNA: TGTGCCAGCAGCTCCCGCGGGGCCCAGTACTTC
CDR3 protein: CASSSRGAQYF

clone size: NA
V gene: TRBV9
J gene: TRBJ1-2
D gene: NA
CDR3 DNA: TGTGCCAGCAGACTTGGACCGTCCTATGGCTACACCTTC
CDR3 protein: CASRLGPSYGYTF

clone size: many
V gene: TRBV6-4
J gene: TRBJ1-5
D gene: NA
CDR3 DNA: TGTGCCAGCAGTGACTACCCTTTTCAGCAGCCCCAGCATTTT
CDR3 protein: CASSDYPFQQPQHF

clone size: NA
V gene: TRBV29-1
J gene: TRBJ2-7
D gene: TRBD1
CDR3 DNA: TGCAGCGTTGTCGGAAGCTTGAGTGGAGACAGGGGGTCCTACGAGCAGTACTTC
CDR3 protein: CSVVGSLSGDRGSYEQYF

clone size: few
V gene: TRBV29-1
J gene: TRBJ2-1
D gene: NA
CDR3 DNA: TGCAGCGTTGAAGTCCGGGCCCGCAAATCAAATGAGCAGTTCTTC
CDR3 protein: CSVEVRARKSNEQFF

clone size: many
V gene: TRBV27
J gene: TRBJ1-1
D gene: TRBD1
CDR3 DNA: TGTGCCAGCAGTCGGGACAGGGATACCATGAACACTGAAGCTTTCTTT
CDR3 protein: CASSRDRDTMNTEAFF

clone size: many
V gene: TRBV2
J gene: TRBJ2-1
D gene: NA
CDR3 DNA: TGTGCCAGCAGCGCGGGCCTCGCCAGTGAGCAGTTCTTC
CDR3 protein: CASSAGLASEQFF

clone size: many
V gene: TRBV12-3/TRBV12-4
J gene: TRBJ1-1
D gene: NA
CDR3 DNA: TGTGCCAGCAGCCCACTTCAAGCCGGGCCCACTGAAGCTTTCTTT
CDR3 protein: CASSPLQAGPTEAFF

clone size: many
V gene: TRBV11-1
J gene: TRBJ1-4
D gene: NA
CDR3 DNA: TGTGCCAGCAGCTTATCGGGACGCGAAAATGAAAAACTGTTTTTT
CDR3 protein: CASSLSGRENEKLFF

clone size: many
V gene: TRBV3-1
J gene: TRBJ2-3
D gene: TRBD2
CDR3 DNA: TGTGCCAGCCTAGCGGAAAGCACAGATACGCAGTATTTT
CDR3 protein: CASLAESTDTQYF

clone size: few
V gene: TRBV12-3/TRBV12-4
J gene: TRBJ2-5
D gene: NA
CDR3 DNA: TGTGCCAGCAGACCTGAGGGGTGGGAGACCCAGTACTTC
CDR3 protein: CASRPEGWETQYF

clone size: many
V gene: TRBV12-3/TRBV12-4
J gene: TRBJ2-1
D gene: NA
CDR3 DNA: TGTGCCAGCAGGGGTCAGAGCTCCTACAATGAGCAGTTCTTC
CDR3 protein: CASRGQSSYNEQFF

clone size: many
V gene: TRBV28
J gene: TRBJ2-5
D gene: NA
CDR3 DNA: TGTGCCAGCAGTTTAGTATGGGAGACCCAGTACTTC
CDR3 protein: CASSLVWETQYF

clone size: few
V gene: TRBV10-3
J gene: TRBJ2-1
D gene: NA
CDR3 DNA: TGTGCCATCAGTGATCCCACGGGGGATTTCTACAATGAGCAGTTCTTC
CDR3 protein: CAISDPTGDFYNEQFF

clone size: many
V gene: TRBV20-1
J gene: TRBJ1-5
D gene: NA
CDR3 DNA: TGCAGTGCCCAGCGAGGGGTAGAAGGTCAGCCCCAGCATTTT
CDR3 protein: CSAQRGVEGQPQHF

clone size: many
V gene: TRBV20-1
J gene: TRBJ1-1
D gene: NA
CDR3 DNA: TGCAGTGCTCCCAAGGGGGTGAACACTGAAGCTTTCTTT
CDR3 protein: CSAPKGVNTEAFF

clone size: NA
V gene: TRBV7-9
J gene: TRBJ2-1
D gene: TRBD1
CDR3 DNA: TGTGCCAGCAGCCCAGGGACAGGGGTACATGAGCAGTTCTTC
CDR3 protein: CASSPGTGVHEQFF

clone size: many
V gene: TRBV4-3
J gene: TRBJ2-3
D gene: NA
CDR3 DNA: TGCGCCAGCAGCCAAGTTATTACTAGCACAGATACGCAGTATTTT
CDR3 protein: CASSQVITSTDTQYF

clone size: many
V gene: TRBV7-2
J gene: TRBJ2-5
D gene: NA
CDR3 DNA: TGTGCCAGCAGCCCGGGGGTCGACCGGACCCAGTACTTC
CDR3 protein: CASSPGVDRTQYF

clone size: NA
V gene: TRBV5-6
J gene: TRBJ2-3
D gene: TRBD2
CDR3 DNA: TGTGCCAGCAGCCTCATAGCGGGGGCAAGCACAGATACGCAGTATTTT
CDR3 protein: CASSLIAGASTDTQYF

clone size: many
V gene: TRBV27
J gene: TRBJ2-1
D gene: TRBD2
CDR3 DNA: TGTGCCAGCAGTTTATCGGGGGGGGGGGGTATCTCCTACAATGAGCAGTTCTTC
CDR3 protein: CASSLSGGGGISYNEQFF

clone size: few
V gene: TRBV9
J gene: TRBJ1-4
D gene: NA
CDR3 DNA: TGTGCCAGCAGCGTAGGGAGGATGACGGGTGAAAAACTGTTTTTT
CDR3 protein: CASSVGRMTGEKLFF

clone size: many
V gene: TRBV7-2
J gene: TRBJ1-5
D gene: TRBD1
CDR3 DNA: TGTGCCAGCAGCCTACAGGGGTCACCGGGTCAGCCCCAGCATTTT
CDR3 protein: CASSLQGSPGQPQHF

clone size: many
V gene: TRBV5-6
J gene: TRBJ1-1
D gene: NA
CDR3 DNA: TGTGCCAACAGCCCCGCCCTCCAGGTGAACACTGAAGCTTTCTTT
CDR3 protein: CANSPALQVNTEAFF

clone size: many
V gene: TRBV27
J gene: TRBJ2-2
D gene: NA
CDR3 DNA: TGTGCCAGCAGTGCTCACCAACCATTCACCGGGGAGCTGTTTTTT
CDR3 protein: CASSAHQPFTGELFF

clone size: NA
V gene: TRBV29-1
J gene: TRBJ1-1
D gene: NA
CDR3 DNA: TGCAGCGTTGGAGTTCTGGTGGGTGAGGGGCTCACGGAAGCTTTCTTT
CDR3 protein: CSVGVLVGEGLTEAFF

clone size: many
V gene: TRBV7-2
J gene: TRBJ2-3
D gene: NA
CDR3 DNA: TGTGCCAGCAGCTCACTCCTCGATACGCAGTATTTT
CDR3 protein: CASSSLLDTQYF

clone size: few
V gene: TRBV10-2
J gene: TRBJ1-5
D gene: NA
CDR3 DNA: TGCGCCAGCACCCCCGGGACGCTTAATCAGCCCCAGCATTTT
CDR3 protein: CASTPGTLNQPQHF

clone size: many
V gene: TRBV12-3/TRBV12-4
J gene: TRBJ2-1
D gene: TRBD2
CDR3 DNA: TGTGCCAGCAGCCCTCGGCTAGCGGGGGGGGGCAATGAGCAGTTCTTC
CDR3 protein: CASSPRLAGGGNEQFF

clone size: many
V gene: TRBV7-2
J gene: TRBJ2-5
D gene: NA
CDR3 DNA: TGTGCCAGCAGCTTAAGCTCAGTAGGTCAAGAGACCCAGTACTTC
CDR3 protein: CASSLSSVGQETQYF

clone size: NA
V gene: TRBV20-1
J gene: TRBJ2-7
D gene: TRBD2
CDR3 DNA: TGCAGTGCTCTGGCGAGGACTAGCGGGAGGGAGTACTTC
CDR3 protein: CSALARTSGREYF

clone size: many
V gene: TRBV4-1
J gene: TRBJ1-1
D gene: NA
CDR3 DNA: TGCGCCAGCAGCCGATCACAGTCTTCGAACACTGAAGCTTTCTTT
CDR3 protein: CASSRSQSSNTEAFF

clone size: few
V gene: TRBV20-1
J gene: TRBJ2-3
D gene: TRBD2
CDR3 DNA: TGCAGTGCTTCGCTAGCGGGGGGGCCTTTGTATACGCAGTATTTT
CDR3 protein: CSASLAGGPLYTQYF

clone size: many
V gene: TRBV2
J gene: TRBJ1-1
D gene: NA
CDR3 DNA: TGTGTCTCGGCCGCAGCGAGGACTGAAGCTTTCTTT
CDR3 protein: CVSAAARTEAFF

clone size: many
V gene: TRBV29-1
J gene: TRBJ2-5
D gene: TRBD1
CDR3 DNA: TGCAGCGTTGTCTACCCTCAGGGGGGACAGGGAATATCTGAGACCCAGTACTTC
CDR3 protein: CSVVYPQGGQGISETQYF

clone size: many
V gene: TRBV30
J gene: TRBJ1-1
D gene: NA
CDR3 DNA: TGTGCCTGGCTGGAGGGTCGCACTGAAGCTTTCTTT
CDR3 protein: CAWLEGRTEAFF

clone size: few
V gene: TRBV9
J gene: TRBJ2-3
D gene: TRBD2
CDR3 DNA: TGTGCCAGCAGCGTGCCTAGCGGGGGAGCCACAGATACGCAGTATTTT
CDR3 protein: CASSVPSGGATDTQYF

clone size: many
V gene: TRBV20-1
J gene: TRBJ1-5
D gene: NA
CDR3 DNA: TGCAGTGCTAGGGGGGTAGTGGGGTATAGCAATCAGCCCCAGCATTTT
CDR3 protein: CSARGVVGYSNQPQHF

clone size: many
V gene: TRBV11-1
J gene: TRBJ2-1
D gene: TRBD2
CDR3 DNA: TGTGCCAGCAGCCGCATAGCGGGATCGTCCTACAATGAGCAGTTCTTC
CDR3 protein: CASSRIAGSSYNEQFF

clone size: many
V gene: TRBV6-5
J gene: TRBJ2-1
D gene: TRBD1
CDR3 DNA: TGTGCCAGCAGTTGGGGACAGGGCAACAATGAGCAGTTCTTC
CDR3 protein: CASSWGQGNNEQFF

clone size: many
V gene: TRBV28
J gene: TRBJ2-7
D gene: NA
CDR3 DNA: TGTGCCAGCAGTCCAGGTGGTAGGAGCTCCTACGAGCAGTACTTC
CDR3 protein: CASSPGGRSSYEQYF

clone size: many
V gene: TRBV10-3
J gene: TRBJ2-1
D gene: TRBD2
CDR3 DNA: TGTGCCATCAGTGACCCGGGGGCAGGACTAGCGGCTGACAATGAGCAGTTCTTC
CDR3 protein: CAISDPGAGLAADNEQFF

clone size: many
V gene: TRBV14
J gene: TRBJ2-3
D gene: NA
CDR3 DNA: TGTGCCAGCAGCCAAGATCTAGGGGTTGGCACAGATACGCAGTATTTT
CDR3 protein: CASSQDLGVGTDTQYF

clone size: NA
V gene: TRBV28
J gene: TRBJ2-3
D gene: NA
CDR3 DNA: TGTGCCACCATATTATCAGGGGTATTTGGCACAGATACGCAGTATTTT
CDR3 protein: CATILSGVFGTDTQYF

clone size: many
V gene: TRBV20-1
J gene: TRBJ1-4
D gene: NA
CDR3 DNA: TGCAGTGCCAAATACAGGGTAGTAGGGACTAATGAAAAACTGTTTTTT
CDR3 protein: CSAKYRVVGTNEKLFF

clone size: few
V gene: TRBV30
J gene: TRBJ1-4
D gene: NA
CDR3 DNA: TGTGCCTGGAGTGTACTAATTTTCGGTAATGAAAAACTGTTTTTT
CDR3 protein: CAWSVLIFGNEKLFF